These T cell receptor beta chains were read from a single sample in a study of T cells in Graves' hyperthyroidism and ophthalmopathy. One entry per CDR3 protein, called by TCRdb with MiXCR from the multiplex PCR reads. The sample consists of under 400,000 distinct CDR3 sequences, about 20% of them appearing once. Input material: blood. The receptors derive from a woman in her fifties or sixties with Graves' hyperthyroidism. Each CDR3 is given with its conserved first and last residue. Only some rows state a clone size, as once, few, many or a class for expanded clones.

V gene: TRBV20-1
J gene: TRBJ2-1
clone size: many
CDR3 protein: CSASFASGYNEQFF

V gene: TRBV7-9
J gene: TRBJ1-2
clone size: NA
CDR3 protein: CASSDGGDLNYGYTF

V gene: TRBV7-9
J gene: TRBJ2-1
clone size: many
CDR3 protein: CASEGAGTGYNEQFF

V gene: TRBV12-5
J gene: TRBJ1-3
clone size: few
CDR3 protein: CASGGQPHSGNTIYF

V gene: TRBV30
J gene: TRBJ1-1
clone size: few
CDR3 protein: CAWSVRRALEAFF

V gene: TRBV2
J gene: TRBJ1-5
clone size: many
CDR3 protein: CASSEGRLNQPQHF

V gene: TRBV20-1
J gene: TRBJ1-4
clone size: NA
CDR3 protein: CSGQIRDRGEKLFF

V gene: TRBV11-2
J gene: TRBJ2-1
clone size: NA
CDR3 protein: CASSPGTGVGNEQFF

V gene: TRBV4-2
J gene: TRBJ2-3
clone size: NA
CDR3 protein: CASSQGTPVPDTQYF

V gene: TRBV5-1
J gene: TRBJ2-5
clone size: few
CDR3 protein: CASNPRAEGGQETQYF

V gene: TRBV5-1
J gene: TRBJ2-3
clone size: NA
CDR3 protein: CASADSVPDTDTQYF

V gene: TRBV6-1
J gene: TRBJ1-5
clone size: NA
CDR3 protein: CASTIADQPQHF

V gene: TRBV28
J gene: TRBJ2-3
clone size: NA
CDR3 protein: CASSSLLRTDTQYF

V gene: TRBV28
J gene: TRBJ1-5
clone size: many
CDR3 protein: CASSLFGGVGRNQPQHF

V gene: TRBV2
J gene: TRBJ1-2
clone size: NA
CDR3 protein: CASIEEYGYTF

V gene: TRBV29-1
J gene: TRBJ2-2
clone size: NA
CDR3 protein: CSVEVGIRELNTGELFF

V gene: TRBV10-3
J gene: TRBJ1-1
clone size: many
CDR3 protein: CAISESPDRAEAFF

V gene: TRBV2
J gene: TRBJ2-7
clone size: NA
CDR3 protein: CASSLRQGREQYF

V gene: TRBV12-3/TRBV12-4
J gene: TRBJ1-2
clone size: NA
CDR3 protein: CASSLRGQGSSGYTF

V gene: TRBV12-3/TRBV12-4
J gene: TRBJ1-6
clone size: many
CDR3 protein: CASSLVNSPLHF

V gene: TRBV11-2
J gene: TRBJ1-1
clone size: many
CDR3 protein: CASSLGTGANAFF

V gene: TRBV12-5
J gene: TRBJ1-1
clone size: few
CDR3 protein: CASGGWGPKNTEAFF

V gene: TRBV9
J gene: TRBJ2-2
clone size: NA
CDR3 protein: CASSVEVVGELFF

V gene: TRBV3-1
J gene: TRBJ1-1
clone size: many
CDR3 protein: CASSRITGGTEAFF

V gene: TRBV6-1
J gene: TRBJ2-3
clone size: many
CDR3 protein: CASSEWAGGGDTQYF

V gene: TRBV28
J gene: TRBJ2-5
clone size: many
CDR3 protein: CASSPPGDQETQYF

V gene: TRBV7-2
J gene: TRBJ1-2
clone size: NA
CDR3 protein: CASSSRAELRGYTF

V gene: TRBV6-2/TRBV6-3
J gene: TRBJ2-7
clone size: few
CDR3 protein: CASSPTGTGGYEQYF

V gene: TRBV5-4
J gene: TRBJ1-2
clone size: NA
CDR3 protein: CASSQDRSHGYTF

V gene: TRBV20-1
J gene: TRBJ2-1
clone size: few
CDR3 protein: CSAQKAIAGGNEQFF

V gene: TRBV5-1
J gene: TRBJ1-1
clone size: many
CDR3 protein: CASSLEGQVNEAFF

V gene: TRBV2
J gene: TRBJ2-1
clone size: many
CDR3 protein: CASSGRQGGSYNEQFF

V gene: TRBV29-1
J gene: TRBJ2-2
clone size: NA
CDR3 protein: CSVDAGTGELFF

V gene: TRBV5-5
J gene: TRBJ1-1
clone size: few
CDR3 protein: CASSPQGRSAFF

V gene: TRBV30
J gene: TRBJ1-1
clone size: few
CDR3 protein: CAWGHLNTEAFF

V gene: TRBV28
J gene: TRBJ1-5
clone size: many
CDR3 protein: CASSLGGPPNQPQHF

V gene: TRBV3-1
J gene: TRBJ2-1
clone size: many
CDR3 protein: CASSRRDGNNEQFF

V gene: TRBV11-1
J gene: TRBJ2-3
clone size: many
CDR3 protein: CASSLADGRTDTQYF

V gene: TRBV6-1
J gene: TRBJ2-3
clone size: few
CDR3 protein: CASHRSTDTQYF

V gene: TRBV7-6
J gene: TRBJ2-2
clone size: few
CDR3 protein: CASSLEGLYTGELFF

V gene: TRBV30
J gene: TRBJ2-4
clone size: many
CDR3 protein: CACEGRDIQYF

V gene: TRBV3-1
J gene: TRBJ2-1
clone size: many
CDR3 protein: CASSPVAGVAYNEQFF

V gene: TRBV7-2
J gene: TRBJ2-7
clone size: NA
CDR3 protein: CASSLRQGSYEQYF